What follows is one T cell receptor (beta chain) and its context. As yet, its antigen is unknown. This record comes from a study of cytomegalovirus exposure and HLA in healthy donors. Study outcomes and limitations: Reports indicated that the classifier achieved high specificity and sensitivity in diagnosing cytomegalovirus status. TCR beta V- and J-gene trimming, according to a later analysis, was linked to a missense DCLRE1C variant.

Primers included in the PCR were 60 Vbeta and 13 Jbeta primers. Only in-frame clones appear in the TCRdb table, and some are missing; sequencing was by immunoSEQ multiplex PCR. Of 150,000 to 180,000 clones in the sample, around 80% were seen once. Germline V lookup: CDR1 GTSNPN, CDR2 SVGIG (reference sequence). This CDR3 has 16 amino acids. V lost 0 bases to trimming and J lost 4 bases, with 16 bases between them. The gene calls are TRBV30 and TRBJ1-5; D not resolved. What was sequenced was PBMCs. This sequence was found in a woman between 40 and 50 years old in good health and CMV-seropositive. In DNA, the CDR3 is TGTGCCTGGAGTGTACCCTGGAGTGTAAGTAATCAGCCCCAGCATTTT. Residues: CAWSVPWSVSNQPQHF.